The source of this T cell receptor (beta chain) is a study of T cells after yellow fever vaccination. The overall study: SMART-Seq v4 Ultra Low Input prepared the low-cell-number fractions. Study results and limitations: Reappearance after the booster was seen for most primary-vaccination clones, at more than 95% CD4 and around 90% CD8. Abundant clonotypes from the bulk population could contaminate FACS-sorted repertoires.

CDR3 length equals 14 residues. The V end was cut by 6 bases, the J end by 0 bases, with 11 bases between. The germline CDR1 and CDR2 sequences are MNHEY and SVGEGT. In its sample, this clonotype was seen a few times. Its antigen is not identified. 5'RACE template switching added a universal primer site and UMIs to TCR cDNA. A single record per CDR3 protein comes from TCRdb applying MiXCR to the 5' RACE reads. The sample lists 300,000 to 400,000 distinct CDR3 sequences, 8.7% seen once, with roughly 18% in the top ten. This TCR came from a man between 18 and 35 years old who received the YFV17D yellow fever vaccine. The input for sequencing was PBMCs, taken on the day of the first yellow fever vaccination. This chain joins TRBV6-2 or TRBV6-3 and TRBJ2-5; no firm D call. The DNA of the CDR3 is TGTGCCAGCAGCCACCAGATGTACCAAGAGACCCAGTACTTC. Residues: CASSHQMYQETQYF.